The count of the clone carrying this TCR beta chain is one. Method: immunoSEQ multiplex PCR; TCRdb's copy keeps in-frame clones and lacks some. In the table there are 120,000 to 150,000 clones, under 85% of which are singletons. The record originates from a study of blood T cell repertoires in COVID-19. Turning to the study itself: Sources were T cells, B-cell-depleted T cells, or PBMCs; the material itself was cDNA or gDNA.

Germline lookup yields CDR1 SGHVS and CDR2 FQNEAQ. V was clipped by 2 bases and J by 5 bases, with 7 bases between them. CDR3 length: 13 amino acids. The TCR was taken from a man aged 50-59 years with active or convalescent COVID-19. The V gene is TRBV7-8, the J gene TRBJ2-1; D is ambiguous. Sequenced sample: peripheral blood. For the CDR3, the DNA is TGTGCCAGCAGCTTACACTACAACAATGAGCAGTTCTTC. Its translation is CASSLHYNNEQFF.